This TCR beta chain stems from a study of cytomegalovirus exposure and HLA in healthy donors. Study as a whole: Of around 400 genotyped donors, around 86% grouped in the Caucasian-associated ancestry cluster.

The CDR3 spans 16 residues. Germline V gene sequence: CDR1 LNHDA, CDR2 SQIVND (reference sequence). Unmatched junction bases numbered 11, after V lost 7 bases and J lost 1 base. The PCR used 60 Vbeta and 13 Jbeta primers. Using immunoSEQ multiplex PCR, the repertoire was profiled, and TCRdb retains in-frame clones only, with some absent. This sample's clone table lists 150,000 or so clones. The sequence was collected from a woman aged 40 to 49 in good health and CMV-seropositive. The rearrangement joins TRBV19 to TRBJ2-3, with TRBD2 matching 7 bases. The sample was PBMCs. In DNA, the CDR3 is TGTGCCAGTACCCCAAGGGGAGGGGACGGCACAGATACGCAGTATTTT. This encodes CASTPRGGDGTDTQYF.